This is a list of T cell receptor beta chains from one sample in a study of blood T cell repertoires in COVID-19. Here immunoSEQ multiplex PCR was the method, and the copy in TCRdb shows in-frame clones only, minus some. Among fewer than 150,000 clones listed, less than 85% were seen once. The sequencing input was peripheral blood. These receptors were obtained from a woman aged 80 or older in a cohort sampled during active or convalescent COVID-19. CDR3s include the opening cysteine and the closing phenylalanine or tryptophan. Fields, in order: J gene, D gene, V gene, clone size, CDR3 protein, CDR3 DNA. A D gene is named only where the DNA matches it firmly. The size entry is marked missing in some rows and otherwise reads once, few, many or a size class.

J: TRBJ2-5; D: TRBD2; V: TRBV28; size: once; CDR3: CAIRAGGSETQYF; DNA: TGTGCCATCCGAGCGGGGGGTTCAGAGACCCAGTACTTC
J: TRBJ1-1; D: -; V: TRBV7-9; size: -; CDR3: CASSLRQSNTEAFF; DNA: TGTGCCAGCAGCTTAAGACAGTCGAACACTGAAGCTTTCTTT
J: TRBJ1-4; D: TRBD1; V: TRBV4-1; size: -; CDR3: CASSQTGGANEKLFF; DNA: TGCGCCAGCAGCCAGACAGGGGGAGCTAATGAAAAACTGTTTTTT
J: TRBJ2-3; D: TRBD2; V: TRBV30; size: -; CDR3: CAWRGLAGADTQYF; DNA: TGTGCCTGGAGAGGACTAGCGGGGGCAGATACGCAGTATTTT
J: TRBJ1-4; D: TRBD1; V: TRBV3-1/TRBV3-2; size: few; CDR3: CASSLRQGAVEKLFF; DNA: TGTGCCAGCAGCCTTCGACAGGGGGCGGTTGAAAAACTGTTTTTT
J: TRBJ1-1; D: TRBD1; V: TRBV27; size: -; CDR3: CASSLGGQGKNTEAFF; DNA: TGTGCCAGCAGTTTAGGGGGACAGGGGAAAAACACTGAAGCTTTCTTT
J: TRBJ1-2; D: -; V: TRBV28; size: -; CDR3: CASVSTDGYGYTF; DNA: TGTGCCAGCGTGTCGACAGATGGCTATGGCTACACCTTC
J: TRBJ1-3; D: -; V: TRBV3-1/TRBV3-2; size: -; CDR3: CASSQDRGSGNTIYF; DNA: TGTGCCAGCAGCCAAGACCGGGGATCAGGAAACACCATATATTTT
J: TRBJ2-2; D: TRBD1; V: TRBV15; size: -; CDR3: CATSRAGTGGTGELFF; DNA: TGTGCCACCAGCAGAGCCGGGACAGGGGGAACCGGGGAGCTGTTTTTT
J: TRBJ1-1; D: TRBD1; V: TRBV28; size: -; CDR3: CASSLAFTGASAFF; DNA: TGTGCCAGCAGTTTAGCGTTCACAGGGGCAAGTGCTTTCTTT
J: TRBJ2-3; D: -; V: TRBV19; size: -; CDR3: CASKGVSTDTQYF; DNA: TGTGCCAGTAAGGGGGTCAGCACAGATACGCAGTATTTT
J: TRBJ1-2; D: -; V: TRBV28; size: -; CDR3: CASSPLRRRFYGYTF; DNA: TGTGCCAGCAGTCCCTTAAGGCGGAGGTTCTATGGCTACACCTTC
J: TRBJ2-5; D: -; V: TRBV3-1/TRBV3-2; size: -; CDR3: CASSQGSGRGTQYF; DNA: TGTGCCAGCAGCCAAGGCAGCGGGCGGGGGACCCAGTACTTC
J: TRBJ2-7; D: -; V: TRBV5-1; size: -; CDR3: CASSWEGVLNEQYF; DNA: TGCGCCAGCAGCTGGGAGGGGGTTCTCAACGAGCAGTACTTC
J: TRBJ1-2; D: TRBD1; V: TRBV4-1; size: -; CDR3: CASSTTAGQGMVYGYTF; DNA: TGCGCCAGCAGCACCACGGCGGGACAGGGAATGGTTTATGGCTACACCTTC
J: TRBJ2-5; D: TRBD2; V: TRBV30; size: -; CDR3: CAPLLAGQETQYF; DNA: TGTGCCCCATTACTAGCGGGTCAAGAGACCCAGTACTTC
J: TRBJ2-1; D: TRBD2; V: TRBV2; size: -; CDR3: CASSSDYLADEQFF; DNA: TGTGCCAGCAGCTCGGACTATCTAGCGGATGAGCAGTTCTTC
J: TRBJ1-2; D: -; V: TRBV20-1; size: -; CDR3: CSASLWGLIDYTF; DNA: TGCAGTGCTAGTCTCTGGGGGCTTATTGACTACACCTTC
J: TRBJ2-5; D: TRBD1; V: TRBV2; size: -; CDR3: CASTMDRGSMETQYF; DNA: TGTGCCAGCACCATGGACAGGGGGAGCATGGAGACCCAGTACTTC
J: TRBJ2-3; D: TRBD2; V: TRBV4-3; size: once; CDR3: CASSQGTSGGSDTQYF; DNA: TGCGCCAGCAGCCAAGGTACTAGCGGGGGTTCAGATACGCAGTATTTT
J: TRBJ1-5; D: -; V: TRBV18; size: -; CDR3: CASSPPGRSNQPQHF; DNA: TGTGCCAGCTCACCACCGGGGAGAAGCAATCAGCCCCAGCATTTT
J: TRBJ2-3; D: -; V: TRBV7-6; size: -; CDR3: CASSLLSRWDTQYF; DNA: TGTGCCAGCAGCTTATTGAGCAGGTGGGATACGCAGTATTTT
J: TRBJ2-1; D: TRBD2; V: TRBV7-2; size: -; CDR3: CASSLVGGGASEQFF; DNA: TGTGCCAGCAGCTTAGTCGGCGGGGGGGCCTCTGAGCAGTTCTTC
J: TRBJ2-3; D: TRBD2; V: TRBV7-3; size: -; CDR3: CASSRYLAGGTDTQYF; DNA: TGTGCCAGCAGCAGATACTTAGCGGGGGGCACAGATACGCAGTATTTT
J: TRBJ2-2; D: -; V: TRBV19; size: -; CDR3: CASTSYTGELFF; DNA: TGTGCCAGTACTTCGTACACCGGGGAGCTGTTTTTT
J: TRBJ1-1; D: -; V: TRBV30; size: -; CDR3: CAWSRGQTEAFF; DNA: TGTGCCTGGAGCCGCGGACAGACAGAAGCTTTCTTT
J: TRBJ1-1; D: -; V: TRBV30; size: -; CDR3: CAWAQVNTEAFF; DNA: TGTGCCTGGGCCCAGGTGAACACTGAAGCTTTCTTT
J: TRBJ2-2; D: TRBD1; V: TRBV19; size: -; CDR3: CASGLGQGVGELFF; DNA: TGTGCCAGTGGCCTAGGACAGGGGGTAGGGGAGCTGTTTTTT
J: TRBJ1-2; D: -; V: TRBV6-5; size: -; CDR3: CASRRLVQGHYGYTF; DNA: TGTGCCAGCAGACGCCTGGTACAGGGTCACTATGGCTACACCTTC
J: TRBJ2-1; D: TRBD2; V: TRBV7-3; size: -; CDR3: CASSLTSGRDNEQFF; DNA: TGTGCCAGCAGCTTAACTAGCGGGAGGGACAATGAGCAGTTCTTC
J: TRBJ1-2; D: -; V: TRBV5-6; size: -; CDR3: CASSLVEGYGYTF; DNA: TGTGCCAGCAGCTTGGTGGAGGGGTATGGCTACACCTTC
J: TRBJ2-5; D: TRBD2; V: TRBV5-1; size: -; CDR3: CASSSFGLAGEETQYF; DNA: TGCGCCAGCAGCTCCTTCGGACTAGCGGGGGAAGAGACCCAGTACTTC
J: TRBJ2-5; D: TRBD2; V: TRBV6-5; size: once; CDR3: CASSSLAGGGQTQYF; DNA: TGTGCCAGCAGTTCGCTAGCGGGGGGAGGGCAGACCCAGTACTTC
J: TRBJ2-2; D: -; V: TRBV5-1; size: -; CDR3: CATKTRDITNTGELFF; DNA: TGCGCCACCAAAACCCGGGACATAACCAACACCGGGGAGCTGTTTTTT
J: TRBJ1-1; D: TRBD1; V: TRBV10-3; size: -; CDR3: CAIKGRGTGTITEAFF; DNA: TGTGCCATCAAGGGTCGTGGGACAGGGACGATCACTGAAGCTTTCTTT
J: TRBJ1-1; D: TRBD1; V: TRBV19; size: -; CDR3: CASTSLDPGQGVAFF; DNA: TGTGCCAGTACCTCACTGGACCCGGGACAGGGGGTGGCTTTCTTT
J: TRBJ2-7; D: TRBD2; V: TRBV5-1; size: -; CDR3: CASSLGTGGSYEQYF; DNA: TGCGCCAGCAGCTTGGGTACGGGAGGCAGCTACGAGCAGTACTTC
J: TRBJ2-3; D: TRBD2; V: TRBV4-2; size: -; CDR3: CASSQGLAGGRTDTQYF; DNA: TGTGCCAGCAGCCAAGGTCTAGCGGGGGGGCGCACAGATACGCAGTATTTT
J: TRBJ2-7; D: -; V: TRBV30; size: -; CDR3: CAWNPPGPLDYEQYF; DNA: TGTGCCTGGAATCCGCCAGGGCCCCTTGACTACGAGCAGTACTTC
J: TRBJ1-1; D: -; V: TRBV2; size: -; CDR3: CASSEQHQGTEAFF; DNA: TGTGCCAGCAGTGAACAGCACCAGGGGACTGAAGCTTTCTTT
J: TRBJ1-2; D: TRBD1; V: TRBV5-1; size: -; CDR3: CASSLEGTVSSNYGYTF; DNA: TGCGCCAGCAGCTTGGAAGGGACAGTCTCCTCAAACTATGGCTACACCTTC
J: TRBJ1-2; D: -; V: TRBV2; size: -; CDR3: CASGRGEGYTF; DNA: TGTGCCAGCGGACGGGGGGAGGGCTACACCTTC
J: TRBJ1-1; D: -; V: TRBV3-1/TRBV3-2; size: -; CDR3: CASSQSGPNTEAFF; DNA: TGTGCCAGCAGCCAATCTGGGCCGAACACTGAAGCTTTCTTT
J: TRBJ1-2; D: TRBD1; V: TRBV18; size: -; CDR3: CASSKQGHTF; DNA: TGTGCCAGCTCAAAACAGGGGCATACCTTC
J: TRBJ2-3; D: -; V: TRBV7-2; size: -; CDR3: CASSLVGLPDTQYF; DNA: TGTGCCAGCAGCTTAGTGGGACTCCCAGATACGCAGTATTTT
J: TRBJ2-1; D: -; V: TRBV5-1; size: -; CDR3: CASSLAVQYNEQFF; DNA: TGCGCCAGCAGCTTGGCCGTTCAGTACAATGAGCAGTTCTTC
J: TRBJ1-1; D: TRBD1; V: TRBV9; size: -; CDR3: CASSGQGAADTEAFF; DNA: TGTGCCAGCAGCGGGCAGGGGGCCGCGGACACTGAAGCTTTCTTT
J: TRBJ2-1; D: -; V: TRBV7-3; size: once; CDR3: CASRAAGAVYNEQFF; DNA: TGTGCCAGCAGGGCTGCGGGGGCCGTTTACAATGAGCAGTTCTTC
J: TRBJ2-3; D: -; V: TRBV4-2; size: -; CDR3: CASSRGSLTDTQYF; DNA: TGTGCCAGCAGCCGAGGGAGTTTGACAGATACGCAGTATTTT
J: TRBJ2-1; D: -; V: TRBV28; size: -; CDR3: CASKRSGPSEQFF; DNA: TGTGCCAGCAAACGGTCAGGGCCGAGTGAGCAGTTCTTC
J: TRBJ2-5; D: TRBD2; V: TRBV5-1; size: few; CDR3: CASSLGGLAGQETQYF; DNA: TGCGCCAGCAGCTTGGGCGGACTAGCGGGGCAAGAGACCCAGTACTTC
J: TRBJ1-2; D: TRBD1; V: TRBV7-2; size: -; CDR3: CASSLRQGQGGYTF; DNA: TGTGCCAGCAGCCTGCGACAGGGTCAAGGTGGCTACACCTTC
J: TRBJ1-2; D: TRBD1; V: TRBV2; size: -; CDR3: CASSGQGNYGYTF; DNA: TGTGCCAGCAGTGGACAGGGAAACTATGGCTACACCTTC
J: TRBJ2-5; D: TRBD1; V: TRBV5-4; size: -; CDR3: CASSRDRALSETQYF; DNA: TGTGCCAGCAGCAGGGACAGGGCTCTATCAGAGACCCAGTACTTC
J: TRBJ1-2; D: TRBD1; V: TRBV7-2; size: -; CDR3: CASSFGQGNYGYTF; DNA: TGTGCCAGCAGCTTCGGACAGGGGAACTATGGCTACACCTTC